This passage covers 31 T cell receptor beta chains from one sample sequenced in a study of vaccination effects on CD4 cells after COVID-19. The ViraFEST assay expanded antigen-specific CD4+ T cells with viral peptide pools before sequencing. Cells that had been cultured for 10 days were the source of isolated CD4+ T cells. Generated by immunoSEQ multiplex PCR, the TCRdb table keeps only in-frame clones and is missing some. The data hold 11,000 to 15,000 clones, with approximately 82% observed a single time. The antigens of these receptors remain unknown. This sample comprised CD4+ T cells from PBMCs cultured with HCoV-229E spike peptides, obtained before COVID-19 vaccination. The source of these receptors is a human donor who received a COVID-19 vaccine.

The rearrangement uses TRBV28 and TRBJ2-2; the D is unclear. The CDR3 totals 11 residues. Trimming took off 8 bases at V and 7 bases at J, with 8 bases between the two ends. Germline V CDR1 and CDR2: MDHEN, SYDVKM. CDR3 DNA: TGTGCCAGCCAGGCGGTCGGGGAGCTGTTTTTT. It translates to CASQAVGELFF.

As for this clone: One end of the junction does not line up with germline, which may come from a read error. The chain combines TRBV7-7 with TRBJ2-5, with D perhaps matching TRBD2 (5 bases). The CDR3 is made up of 16 amino acids. Per the germline V gene, CDR1 is SSHAT and CDR2 is FNYEAQ (reference sequence). CDR3 sequence: CASSLVGSGKQETQYF. Here the CDR3 DNA reads TGTGCTAGCAGCTTAGTAGGATCGGGAAAACAAGAGACCCAGTACTTC.

The rearrangement joins TRBV19 to TRBJ1-2; D remains ambiguous. Trimming took 5 bases from V and 0 from J, leaving 10 bases between them. This CDR3 spans 14 amino acids. Germline V CDR1 and CDR2: LNHDA, SQIVND (reference sequence). The CDR3 spells CASSSRTANYGYTF. The CDR3 DNA follows: TGTGCCAGTAGTTCCCGGACCGCTAACTATGGCTACACCTTC.

This chain links TRBV5-4 with TRBJ1-2; D call uncertain. There are 12 residues in the CDR3. CDR1 and CDR2 from the germline V gene are SGHNT and YYREEE (reference sequence). The germline V and J ends were trimmed by 3 bases and 0 bases, with 3 bases remaining between them. In nucleotides, the CDR3 is TGTGCCAGCAGCTCCTCTAACTATGGCTACACCTTC. It codes for CASSSSNYGYTF. The variable domain in full, with the rest retrieved from reference TRBV5-4 and TRBJ1-2, is ETGVTQSPTHLIKTRGQQVTLRCSSQSGHNTVSWYQQALGQGPQFIFQYYREEENGRGNFPPRFSGLQFPNYSSELNVNALELDDSALYLCASSSSNYGYTFGSGTRLTVV.

This clone was counted between two and nine times. The V call is TRBV19, the J call TRBJ1-6, with D hard to call. Per germline, CDR1 LNHDA and CDR2 SQIVND (reference sequence). The CDR3 contains 13 residues. Trimming pared 8 bases from V and 7 bases from J, leaving 12 bases between. CDR3 sequence: CASDVVVNSPLHF. The DNA of the CDR3 is TGTGCCAGTGACGTGGTAGTAAATTCACCCCTCCACTTT.

The V and J genes are TRBV28 and TRBJ1-3; D remains unclear. Germline assignment: CDR1 MDHEN and CDR2 SYDVKM. CDR3 length: 21 residues. The V end was cut by 7 bases, the J end by 0 bases, with 31 bases between. The DNA of the CDR3 is TGTGCCAGCACTAACACCTACAGCGGCTCGTTTTTCGTTCCCTCTGGAAACACCATATATTTT. As protein: CASTNTYSGSFFVPSGNTIYF.

The rearrangement joins TRBV19 to TRBJ1-2; 9 bases match TRBD1. The ends lost 5 bases at V and 2 bases at J; junction bases unmatched: 12. CDR1 and CDR2 (germline): LNHDA, SQIVND (reference sequence). The CDR3 extends over 17 amino acids. CDR3 protein: CASSPRTGAITNYGYTF. CDR3 coding DNA: TGTGCCAGTAGTCCTCGGACAGGGGCCATCACCAACTATGGCTACACCTTC.

This clone has more than one count but fewer than ten. The chain carries TRBV13 and TRBJ2-5; 8 nucleotides match TRBD2. The CDR3 runs 14 residues. With 4 bases clipped from V and 5 bases from J, the junction kept 6 bases outside the gene matches. Germline V CDR1 and CDR2: PRHDT, FYEKMQ (reference sequence). CDR3 in amino acids: CASSYGTSDETQYF. In DNA, the CDR3 is TGTGCCAGCAGCTACGGGACTAGTGATGAGACCCAGTACTTC.

Concerning this clone: An end of the junction differs from the germline gene, which may be a read error. J is TRBJ2-3 and V is TRBV25-1; TRBD2 is a possible D gene (7 bases). The CDR3 extends over 16 amino acids. Germline V gene lookup returns CDR1 MGHDK and CDR2 SYGVNS. The CDR3 region is CASAGGGGMSTDTQYF. The DNA for the CDR3 is TGTGCCAGCGCGGGCGGGGGCGGAATGAGCACAGATACGCAGTACTTT.

The V gene is TRBV6-6, the J gene TRBJ1-4; 8 bases fit TRBD1. This CDR3 contains 14 residues. V lost 5 bases to trimming and J lost 7 bases; unmatched junction nucleotides: 6. Germline CDR1 is MNHNY and CDR2 is SVGAGI (reference sequence). The CDR3 DNA is TGTGCCAGCAGTAGCACAGGGGGAAGTGAAAAACTGTTTTTT. Translating it yields CASSSTGGSEKLFF.

The chain uses TRBV7-9 and TRBJ1-4, with unresolved D. Germline V gives CDR1 SEHNR, CDR2 FQNEAQ (reference sequence). The CDR3 spans 12 residues. Trimming shortened V by 1 base and J by 7 bases, and 4 bases separated the two germline ends. CDR3 protein: CASSLDVEKLFF. The DNA of the CDR3 is TGTGCCAGCAGCTTAGACGTTGAAAAACTGTTTTTT.

The chain has TRBV10-1 and TRBJ2-1; D may be TRBD2 (5 bases). The V end lost 5 bases, the J end lost 2 bases, and 13 bases lay between the germline ends. Germline CDR1 reads WNHNN; CDR2 reads SYGVQD (reference sequence). This CDR3 spans 15 amino acids. The CDR3 region is CASSPLAEAYNEQFF. For the CDR3, the DNA is TGCGCCAGCAGTCCTCTAGCAGAAGCCTACAATGAGCAGTTCTTC.

V usage is TRBV7-2 and J usage is TRBJ2-3, with 9 bases that match TRBD2. The J segment lost 6 bases and the V segment lost 3 bases, leaving 10 bases of the junction unmatched. Germline V lookup: CDR1 SGHTA, CDR2 FQGNSA. CDR3 size: 16 residues. The CDR3 spells CASSLNSGGAADTQYF. As DNA, the CDR3 is TGTGCCAGCAGCTTGAATAGCGGGGGCGCGGCGGATACGCAGTATTTT.

V gene TRBV27 combines with J gene TRBJ2-7; 8 positions agree with TRBD2. Germline loops: CDR1 MNHEY, CDR2 SMNVEV (reference sequence). Trimming cost V 5 bases and J 2 bases; bases outside gene matches: 8. This CDR3 comprises 15 residues. The CDR3 here is CASSMRSGSAYEQYF. The CDR3 DNA reads TGTGCCAGCAGTATGAGAAGCGGGAGCGCCTACGAGCAGTACTTC.

The genes are TRBV19 and TRBJ2-5, with D possibly matching TRBD2 (5 bases). The germline V gene has CDR1 LNHDA and CDR2 SQIVND (reference sequence). V dropped 5 bases and J dropped 6 bases, with 16 bases sitting between them. The CDR3 runs to 14 residues. In nucleotides, the CDR3 is TGTGCCAGTAGTCTGTCGGGGTCGGGGAAGACCCAGTACTTC. It specifies CASSLSGSGKTQYF.

The J gene is TRBJ2-2, the V gene TRBV28, with D uncertain. The V gene lost 4 bases and the J gene lost 5 bases, with 11 bases spanning the gap. Germline CDR1 MDHEN, CDR2 SYDVKM. The CDR3 sequence is 14 residues long. DNA for the CDR3: TGTGCCAGCAGTTGGGGTGAGGTAACCGGGGAGCTGTTTTTT. This translates into CASSWGEVTGELFF.

The table lists this clone with a count of one. The chain couples TRBV7-6 to TRBJ1-5; D possibly corresponds to TRBD1 (5 bases). V lost 1 base and J 9 bases, leaving 19 bases between the germline ends. Germline CDR1 reads SGHVS; CDR2 reads FNYEAQ. The CDR3 spans 16 residues. In DNA form, the CDR3 reads TGTGCCAGCAGCTTAGAACGAGGGGTCAACCTAGGGCCCCAGCATTTT. This codes for CASSLERGVNLGPQHF.

The J gene is TRBJ1-2, the V gene TRBV12-5, with a possible D match to TRBD1 (6 bases). V shed 6 bases and J shed 5 bases, with 13 bases lying between them. The CDR3 runs 13 residues. Per germline, CDR1 LGHNT and CDR2 FRNRAP. CDR3 region: CASGQGHPYGYTF. CDR3 DNA sequence: TGTGCTAGTGGCCAGGGACACCCATATGGCTACACCTTC.

The V and J genes are TRBV15 and TRBJ2-3, with 7 bases fitting TRBD2. Trimming cost V 0 bases and J 6 bases; bases outside gene matches: 12. Germline-derived CDR1 and CDR2 are LNHNV and YYDKDF (reference sequence). CDR3 length: 17 amino acids. The CDR3 reads CATSRDQAGSWSDTQYF. CDR3 coding DNA: TGTGCCACCAGCAGAGATCAAGCGGGGAGTTGGAGTGATACGCAGTATTTT.

The V call is TRBV7-2, the J call TRBJ1-2; TRBD1 might be the D (5 bases). The CDR3 length is 15 residues. In germline, CDR1 is SGHTA, CDR2 FQGNSA. V gave up 5 bases and J gave up 6 bases, with 19 bases separating them. The DNA for the CDR3 is TGTGCCAGCAGCCCCCCACTGGGGGGAGGCGATGGCTACACCTTC. Its protein product is CASSPPLGGGDGYTF.

V is TRBV13 and J is TRBJ1-2; D unclear. The V end lost 5 bases, the J end lost 4 bases, and 11 bases lay between the germline ends. The CDR3 is made up of 13 amino acids. The germline CDR1 and CDR2 sequences are PRHDT and FYEKMQ (reference sequence). The CDR3 DNA reads TGTGCCAGCAGCACCGACTTAACCTATGGCTACACCTTC. This encodes CASSTDLTYGYTF.

The V call is TRBV28, the J call TRBJ1-5, with a weak D call TRBD1 (6 bases). V was shortened by 3 bases and J by 4 bases, with 13 bases between the two germline ends. CDR1 is MDHEN and CDR2 is SYDVKM in the germline V gene. CDR3 size: 15 residues. The CDR3 protein is CASSFRTVINQPQHF. CDR3 nucleotide sequence: TGTGCCAGCAGTTTTAGGACAGTCATTAATCAGCCCCAGCATTTT.

The chain couples TRBV18 to TRBJ2-5, with 15 positions matching TRBD2. CDR3 length equals 19 residues. The ends lost 2 bases at V and 5 bases at J; junction bases unmatched: 12. Germline V gene sequence: CDR1 KGHSH, CDR2 LQKENI. CDR3 sequence reads: CASSPAAGTSGGPGETQYF. The DNA of the CDR3 is TGTGCCAGCTCACCAGCCGCCGGGACTAGCGGGGGGCCGGGGGAGACCCAGTACTTC. The complete variable domain, with remaining parts taken from reference TRBV18 and TRBJ2-5, reads NAGVMQNPRHLVRRRGQEARLRCSPMKGHSHVYWYRQLPEEGLKFMVYLQKENIIDESGMPKERFSAEFPKEGPSILRIQQVVRGDSAAYFCASSPAAGTSGGPGETQYFGPGTRLLVL.

The chain is built from TRBV15 and TRBJ1-1; TRBD1 is a possible D gene (6 bases). Germline values: CDR1 LNHNV, CDR2 YYDKDF (reference sequence). The CDR3 totals 15 residues. V was cut by 3 bases and J by 0 bases, with 11 bases left in between. CDR3 nucleotides: TGTGCCACCAGCAGTGCAACAGGGTTGAACACTGAAGCTTTCTTT. It yields the protein CATSSATGLNTEAFF.

V gene TRBV7-2 combines with J gene TRBJ2-2; D unresolved. The CDR3 spans 15 residues. V dropped 5 bases and J dropped 1 base, with 11 bases sitting between them. CDR1 and CDR2 from the germline V gene are SGHTA and FQGNSA. The CDR3 DNA reads TGTGCCAGCAGCCAGATCCCCCTGAACACCGGGGAGCTGTTTTTT. Translating gives CASSQIPLNTGELFF.

The rearrangement uses TRBV7-2 and TRBJ1-3; tentative D call: TRBD1 (5 bases). V lost 5 bases, J lost 0 bases, and 14 bases lay in between. Germline CDR1 SGHTA, CDR2 FQGNSA. The CDR3 loop spans 16 amino acids. Here the CDR3 reads CASSPRGRTSGNTIYF. In DNA, the CDR3 is TGTGCCAGCAGCCCTAGGGGACGGACCTCTGGAAACACCATATATTTT.

J is TRBJ2-1 and V is TRBV28; D possibly corresponds to TRBD2 (6 bases). The germline CDR1 and CDR2 sequences are MDHEN and SYDVKM. Trimming pared 2 bases from V and 8 bases from J, leaving 7 bases between. The CDR3 extends over 12 amino acids. The CDR3 sequence is CASSLAGYEQFF. The CDR3 coding sequence is TGTGCCAGCAGTTTAGCGGGATATGAGCAGTTCTTC.

The chain uses TRBV28 and TRBJ2-3; D gene ambiguous. Trimming removed 2 bases at V and 1 base at J, with 10 bases between. The germline gives CDR1 MDHEN, CDR2 SYDVKM. CDR3 length: 15 amino acids. The CDR3 sequence: CASSLPGGGTDTQYF. The DNA for the CDR3 is TGTGCCAGCAGTTTACCAGGCGGTGGCACAGATACGCAGTATTTT. The full variable domain, rest sourced from reference TRBV28 and TRBJ2-3, is DVKVTQSSRYLVKRTGEKVFLECVQDMDHENMFWYRQDPGLGLRLIYFSYDVKMKEKGDIPEGYSVSREKKERFSLILESASTNQTSMYLCASSLPGGGTDTQYFGPGTRLTVL.

The CDR3 loop reads CASRQGPGQAYEQYF. CDR3 nucleotide sequence: TGTGCCAGTAGGCAGGGCCCGGGACAGGCTTACGAGCAGTACTTC. J is TRBJ2-7 and V is TRBV19, with TRBD1 identical over 8 bases. The junction had 11 bases not matched to a gene; V was cut back by 6 bases and J by 4 bases. Germline V gene sequence: CDR1 LNHDA, CDR2 SQIVND (reference sequence). The CDR3 sequence is 15 residues long. Full variable domain (outside the CDR3, taken from reference TRBV19 and TRBJ2-7): DGGITQSPKYLFRKEGQNVTLSCEQNLNHDAMYWYRQDPGQGLRLIYYSQIVNDFQKGDIAEGYSVSREKKESFPLTVTSAQKNPTAFYLCASRQGPGQAYEQYFGPGTRLTVT.

The V and J genes are TRBV5-1 and TRBJ1-2; TRBD1 might be the D (5 bases). The V end lost 4 bases, the J end lost 8 bases, and 15 bases lay between the germline ends. Germline V gives CDR1 SGHRS, CDR2 YFSETQ. This CDR3 region has 13 residues. The DNA for the CDR3 is TGCGCCAGCAGCCTCCGTAGTAACAGGGGCTACACCTTC. This gives the protein CASSLRSNRGYTF.

This clone showed up just once. The chain couples TRBV5-1 to TRBJ2-1, with 7 bases identical to TRBD2. This CDR3 comprises 15 residues. The J segment lost 0 bases and the V segment lost 4 bases, leaving 4 bases of the junction unmatched. In germline, CDR1 is SGHRS, CDR2 YFSETQ. Here the CDR3 DNA reads TGCGCCAGCAGCACCGTAGCGGGCTCCTACAATGAGCAGTTCTTC. This encodes CASSTVAGSYNEQFF. The full variable domain, with the rest looked up from reference TRBV5-1 and TRBJ2-1, is KAGVTQTPRYLIKTRGQQVTLSCSPISGHRSVSWYQQTPGQGLQFLFEYFSETQRNKGNFPGRFSGRQFSNSRSEMNVSTLELGDSALYLCASSTVAGSYNEQFFGPGTRLTVL.